The 9 T cell receptor beta chains in this list originate from one sample, sequenced in a study of T cells after yellow fever vaccination. Each CDR3 protein gets one entry after TCRdb re-called the 5' RACE reads with MiXCR. Of 80,000 to 100,000 distinct CDR3 sequences listed, 4.5% to 6% are singletons. The input for sequencing was CD8+ T cells sorted from PBMCs, taken 10 days after the yellow fever booster vaccination. Source of these receptors: a man in his late teens or twenties who received the YFV17D yellow fever vaccine.

The chain recombines TRBV4-3 with TRBJ2-2, with unresolved D. Trimming stripped 10 bases from V and 6 bases from J, with 12 bases between. Germline V gene lookup returns CDR1 LGHNA and CDR2 YSLEER. CDR3 length: 12 residues. In nucleotides, the CDR3 is TGCGCCATCTCCTCTCCGCCCGGGGAGCTGTTTTTT. It is translated as CAISSPPGELFF.

This clonotype was seen at least ten times. This chain connects TRBV6-4 to TRBJ2-3; 10 nucleotides align to TRBD2. Germline lookup yields CDR1 MRHNA and CDR2 SNTAGT. Trimming at V came to 4 bases and at J to 1 base, leaving 2 bases not matched to a gene. The CDR3 sequence is 15 residues long. CDR3 sequence reads: CASSATSGGTDTQYF. Written as DNA, the CDR3 is TGTGCCAGCAGTGCAACTAGCGGGGGCACAGATACGCAGTATTTT.

This chain links TRBV5-4 with TRBJ2-7; tentatively, D is TRBD1 (6 bases). Trimming took 2 bases from V and 5 from J, leaving 14 bases between them. The CDR3 covers 14 residues. CDR1 SGHNT and CDR2 YYREEE come from the germline V gene (reference sequence). CDR3 residues: CASSFTQGTHEQYF. CDR3 DNA: TGTGCCAGCAGCTTCACACAGGGCACCCACGAGCAGTACTTC.

This clonotype was observed a few times. The rearrangement uses TRBV19 and TRBJ1-1, with a tentative D call TRBD1 (6 bases). Trimming removed 7 bases from V and 8 bases from J, with 14 bases in between. This CDR3 comprises 12 residues. The V gene's germline CDR1 is LNHDA and CDR2 SQIVND (reference sequence). The CDR3 sequence is CASTRGGIEAFF. CDR3 DNA sequence: TGTGCCAGTACCCGAGGGGGTATCGAAGCTTTCTTT.

The chain carries TRBV10-3 and TRBJ2-1; D gene unclear. The CDR3 consists of 15 residues. V dropped 6 bases and J dropped 4 bases, with 16 bases sitting between them. Germline V gene data show CDR1 as ENHRY and CDR2 as SYGVKD. The CDR3 DNA follows: TGTGCCATCAGATTAGACAACTCGGTGTACAATGAGCAGTTCTTC. This sequence encodes CAIRLDNSVYNEQFF.

This clonotype has just a few counts. V usage is TRBV7-6 and J usage is TRBJ2-2; D may be TRBD2 (6 bases). The CDR3 runs to 13 residues. The V gene lost 3 bases and the J gene lost 7 bases, with 9 bases spanning the gap. Germline lookup yields CDR1 SGHVS and CDR2 FNYEAQ. The DNA of the CDR3 is TGTGCCAGCAGCTTGAGCGGGCTCGGGGAGCTGTTTTTT. Translating gives CASSLSGLGELFF.

The chain recombines TRBV12-3 or TRBV12-4 with TRBJ2-7; maybe TRBD1 (5 bases). V lost 2 bases, J lost 7 bases, and 15 bases lay in between. This CDR3 has 14 residues. CDR3 bases: TGTGCCAGCAGTTTATCCCAGGGCCCTAGGGAGCAGTACTTC. This gives the protein CASSLSQGPREQYF.

This clonotype has just a few counts. The chain combines TRBV29-1 with TRBJ1-2; 11 bases align to TRBD1. This CDR3 has 13 amino acids. Trimming removed 7 bases from V and 6 bases from J; junction bases left unmatched: 7. Germline values: CDR1 SQVTM, CDR2 ANQGSEA. The CDR3 nucleotides are TGCAGCGCGCGGACAGGGGGCAGTCATGGCTACACCTTC. It encodes CSARTGGSHGYTF.

The chain couples TRBV4-1 to TRBJ2-3; 7 bases match TRBD2. V lost 1 base to trimming and J lost 6 bases; unmatched junction nucleotides: 7. The CDR3 contains 15 residues. Germline V gives CDR1 MGHRA, CDR2 YSYEKL. Here the CDR3 reads CASSQGPSGDDTQYF. CDR3 nucleotide sequence: TGCGCCAGCAGCCAAGGCCCGAGCGGGGACGATACGCAGTATTTT.